The clone carrying this T cell receptor (beta chain) was found once. Only in-frame clones appear in the TCRdb table, and some are missing; sequencing was by immunoSEQ multiplex PCR. The data contain 100,000 or so clones, around 92% of them seen just once; the ten biggest clones take up around 0.15%. These data originate in a study of siplizumab effects on memory and regulatory T cells. The germline V gene has CDR1 MNHEY and CDR2 SVGAGI. The CDR3 sequence is 13 residues long. V was cut by 5 bases and J by 3 bases, with 8 bases left in between. The V and J genes are TRBV6-5 and TRBJ1-5; D ambiguous. The TCR comes from a human donor in good health. The sample comprised CD4+ T cells sorted from blood. DNA of the CDR3: TGTGCCAGCAGTAGAGGATTCAATCAGCCCCAGCATTTT. This sequence encodes CASSRGFNQPQHF.